These 28 T cell receptor beta chains were sequenced from one sample in a study of control samples from healthy donors and cancer patients. This table comes from immunoSEQ multiplex PCR, and its TCRdb copy is limited to in-frame clones, with some not included. The sample has 150,000 to 200,000 clones. The sequenced sample consisted of blood. All receptors come from a woman between 25 and 40 years old in good health.

The V gene is TRBV2, the J gene TRBJ2-2, with 7 bases aligning to TRBD1. The CDR3 extends over 15 amino acids. With V trimmed by 6 bases and J by 7 bases, 11 bases remained unmatched. CDR1 is SNHLY, CDR2 FYNNEI, per germline. CDR3 protein: CASSGSTGKVGELFF. The CDR3, as DNA: TGTGCCAGCAGCGGCTCGACAGGGAAGGTCGGGGAGCTGTTTTTT. Based on the CDR3 plus reference TRBV2 and TRBJ2-2, the full variable domain is EPEVTQTPSHQVTQMGQEVILRCVPISNHLYFYWYRQILGQKVEFLVSFYNNEISEKSEIFDDQFSVERPDGSNFTLKIRSTKLEDSAMYFCASSGSTGKVGELFFGEGSRLTVL.

This chain joins TRBV7-9 and TRBJ2-7; TRBD2 aligns across 8 bases. This CDR3 spans 15 amino acids. The V segment lost 3 bases and the J segment 2 bases; nucleotides outside the gene matches: 6. Germline-derived CDR1 and CDR2 are SEHNR and FQNEAQ (reference sequence). CDR3 protein: CASSFGGGLAYEQYF. In nucleotides, the CDR3 is TGTGCCAGCAGCTTCGGCGGGGGGCTAGCCTACGAGCAGTACTTC.

The chain uses TRBV7-9 and TRBJ1-1; the D is unclear. Trimming cost V 6 bases and J 5 bases, with 13 bases left between them. There are 13 residues in the CDR3. The germline gives CDR1 SEHNR, CDR2 FQNEAQ (reference sequence). This CDR3 is CASRLWSGTEAFF. The CDR3 DNA reads as TGTGCCAGCAGGCTGTGGTCGGGGACTGAAGCTTTCTTT. Filled out from reference TRBV7-9 and TRBJ1-1, the complete variable domain reads DTGVSQNPRHKITKRGQNVTFRCDPISEHNRLYWYRQTLGQGPEFLTYFQNEAQLEKSRLLSDRFSAERPKGSFSTLEIQRTEQGDSAMYLCASRLWSGTEAFFGQGTRLTVV.

In the case of this clone: At the DNA level, this CDR3 is encoded by other sequences in the same sample as well. This sequence joins TRBV7-9 and TRBJ1-5; the D is unclear. In germline, CDR1 is SEHNR, CDR2 FQNEAQ (reference sequence). The CDR3 loop spans 12 amino acids. V dropped 6 bases and J dropped 4 bases, with 7 bases sitting between them. The CDR3, as DNA: TGTGCCAGCAGTCTGGATAATCAGCCCCAGCATTTT. This gives the protein CASSLDNQPQHF.

The J gene is TRBJ2-2, the V gene TRBV10-3; D may be TRBD2 (5 bases). Trimming shortened V by 11 bases and J by 0 bases, and 13 bases separated the two germline ends. From germline, CDR1 is ENHRY and CDR2 SYGVKD. The CDR3 is made up of 14 amino acids. The CDR3 sequence: CALGSATNTGELFF. CDR3 sequence (DNA): TGTGCCCTCGGTAGCGCAACGAACACCGGGGAGCTGTTTTTT.

The rearrangement joins TRBV18 to TRBJ1-1; 7 bases map to TRBD1. CDR3 size: 16 residues. Germline V gives CDR1 KGHSH, CDR2 LQKENI. V gave up 2 bases and J gave up 4 bases; unmatched junction bases: 10. For the CDR3, the DNA is TGTGCCAGCTCACCAATAGAACAGGGGATGGGCACTGAAGCTTTCTTT. Residues: CASSPIEQGMGTEAFF.

J is TRBJ2-3 and V is TRBV13; D remains unclear. The CDR3 covers 15 residues. The ends were cut back, 5 bases at V and 0 bases at J, with 12 bases in the middle. CDR1 is PRHDT and CDR2 is FYEKMQ in the germline V gene (reference sequence). The CDR3 sequence is CASSRTRLSTDTQYF. For the CDR3, the DNA is TGTGCCAGCAGCCGGACCAGACTTAGCACAGATACGCAGTATTTT.

This rearrangement joins TRBV5-1 to TRBJ2-3, with D tentatively TRBD2 (5 bases). Trimming pared 6 bases from V and 6 bases from J, leaving 17 bases between. This CDR3 is 14 amino acids long. Germline V gene sequence: CDR1 SGHRS, CDR2 YFSETQ. The CDR3 protein is CASTPDSPQDTQYF. CDR3 sequence (DNA): TGCGCCAGCACACCGGACTCCCCTCAGGATACGCAGTATTTT.

The chain links TRBV19 to TRBJ1-5; D remains unclear. The CDR3 has 15 amino acids. Trimming took off 4 bases at V and 2 bases at J, with 12 bases between the two ends. Germline CDR1 LNHDA, CDR2 SQIVND (reference sequence). The CDR3 DNA follows: TGTGCCAGTAGTACCCTCGGGGTCGGCAATCAGCCCCAGCATTTT. It is translated as CASSTLGVGNQPQHF.

The chain has TRBV7-9 and TRBJ1-5; 7 bases map to TRBD1. The germline V gene has CDR1 SEHNR and CDR2 FQNEAQ (reference sequence). J gave up 7 bases and V 8 bases, and 8 bases lay outside the gene matches. This CDR3 comprises 13 residues. CDR3 protein: CASLRDSNQPQHF. CDR3 DNA: TGTGCCAGCCTCCGGGACAGTAACCAGCCCCAGCATTTT.

To note about this clone: The same CDR3 is also encoded by other DNA sequences in this sample. J is TRBJ1-4 and V is TRBV5-1, with 7 bases identical to TRBD1. The CDR3 consists of 14 residues. CDR1 is SGHRS, CDR2 YFSETQ, per germline. The V and J ends lost 0 bases and 8 bases, in that order; junction bases with no gene match: 4. CDR3 bases: TGCGCCAGCAGCTTGGGACAGGGAGGGGAAAAACTGTTTTTT. Protein: CASSLGQGGEKLFF.

Worth noting for this clone: The germline gene is not matched at one end of the junction; a read error may be the cause. V and J are TRBV7-7 and TRBJ1-1; D gene unclear. Germline lookup yields CDR1 SSHAT and CDR2 FNYEAQ (reference sequence). The length of the CDR3 is 13 residues. CDR3 in DNA: TGTGCTAGCAGTTCCCAAGAGAACACTGAAGCTTTCTTT. Translation: CASSSQENTEAFF.

This chain links TRBV10-1 with TRBJ1-5; D gene ambiguous. Germline V gene sequence: CDR1 WNHNN, CDR2 SYGVQD (reference sequence). Trimming pared 10 bases from V and 0 bases from J, leaving 16 bases between. The CDR3 totals 15 residues. CDR3 protein: CAISPTLYSNQPQHF. For the CDR3, the DNA is TGCGCCATCTCTCCTACGCTTTATAGCAATCAGCCCCAGCATTTT.

The chain is built from TRBV10-1 and TRBJ1-2, with D hard to call. The CDR3 covers 12 residues. Germline lookup yields CDR1 WNHNN and CDR2 SYGVQD (reference sequence). Trimming removed 3 bases at V and 2 bases at J, with 4 bases between. CDR3 protein: CASSDDNYGYTF. The CDR3 region has the DNA TGCGCCAGCAGTGACGACAACTATGGCTACACCTTC.

The rearrangement uses TRBV6-5 and TRBJ1-1, with TRBD1 as a possible D gene (6 bases). Germline V gene lookup returns CDR1 MNHEY and CDR2 SVGAGI. V lost 8 bases, J lost 4 bases, and 17 bases lay in between. The CDR3 runs 14 residues. CDR3 nucleotides: TGTGCCAGCGGGGTTCCGGGGGGCGGCACTGAAGCTTTCTTT. This translates into CASGVPGGGTEAFF.

The chain combines TRBV4-2 with TRBJ2-3, with TRBD2 identical over 8 bases. CDR1 LGHNA and CDR2 YNFKEQ come from the germline V gene. V lost 1 base and J lost 2; bases outside the gene matches: 8. The CDR3 sequence is 17 residues long. DNA for the CDR3: TGTGCCAGCAGCCAAGTTGGGACGGGAGGGGACACAGATACGCAGTATTTT. Encoded protein: CASSQVGTGGDTDTQYF.

The chain joins TRBV10-3 to TRBJ1-2; unclear D gene. The CDR3 is made up of 12 amino acids. V was pared by 3 bases and J by 6 bases, with 8 bases between. The germline V gene has CDR1 ENHRY and CDR2 SYGVKD. CDR3 sequence: CAISDSSDGYTF. The CDR3 DNA is TGTGCCATCAGTGACAGCAGCGATGGCTACACCTTC.

The CDR3 sequence: CASSQDSRHYGYTF. Here the CDR3 DNA reads TGCGCCAGCAGCCAAGATAGCAGACACTATGGCTACACCTTC. This chain uses TRBV4-1 with TRBJ1-2; D not certain. CDR1 and CDR2 (germline): MGHRA, YSYEKL. V was clipped by 0 bases and J by 3 bases, with 8 bases between them. This CDR3 spans 14 amino acids.

CDR3 in amino acids: CASSLAEPGTDTQYF. DNA of the CDR3: TGCGCCAGCAGCTTGGCGGAACCCGGCACAGATACGCAGTATTTT. The V gene is TRBV5-1, the J gene TRBJ2-3; D is unresolved. Germline CDR1 SGHRS, CDR2 YFSETQ. This CDR3 contains 15 residues. Trimming stripped 0 bases from V and 1 base from J, with 9 bases between. The whole variable domain, remainder taken from reference TRBV5-1 and TRBJ2-3, is KAGVTQTPRYLIKTRGQQVTLSCSPISGHRSVSWYQQTPGQGLQFLFEYFSETQRNKGNFPGRFSGRQFSNSRSEMNVSTLELGDSALYLCASSLAEPGTDTQYFGPGTRLTVL.

This chain links TRBV27 with TRBJ1-2, with a possible D match to TRBD1 (5 bases). V was shortened by 4 bases and J by 5 bases, with 14 bases between the two germline ends. The CDR3 runs 14 residues. Germline-derived CDR1 and CDR2 are MNHEY and SMNVEV (reference sequence). Here the CDR3 DNA reads TGTGCCAGCAGTTACAGCAGGGTGGCGTATGGCTACACCTTC. This codes for CASSYSRVAYGYTF.

The rearrangement uses TRBV3-1 (or the pseudogene TRBV3-2) and TRBJ2-1; 11 nucleotides agree with TRBD1. This CDR3 is 17 amino acids long. Germline-derived CDR1 and CDR2 are LGHDT and YNNKEL (reference sequence). The junction had 10 bases not matched to a gene; V was cut back by 4 bases and J by 5 bases. Here the CDR3 reads CASSLGTGGGTNNEQFF. CDR3 coding DNA: TGTGCCAGCAGCCTCGGGACAGGGGGTGGAACTAACAATGAGCAGTTCTTC.

The chain is built from TRBV18 and TRBJ2-2; no clear D. This CDR3 is built from 14 residues. The V and J ends lost 3 bases and 0 bases respectively, with 5 bases between them. Germline V gene data show CDR1 as KGHSH and CDR2 as LQKENI. The CDR3 loop is CASSPFSNTGELFF. The CDR3 DNA reads as TGTGCCAGCTCACCCTTCTCGAACACCGGGGAGCTGTTTTTT. The entire variable domain, with the rest obtained from reference TRBV18 and TRBJ2-2, is as follows: NAGVMQNPRHLVRRRGQEARLRCSPMKGHSHVYWYRQLPEEGLKFMVYLQKENIIDESGMPKERFSAEFPKEGPSILRIQQVVRGDSAAYFCASSPFSNTGELFFGEGSRLTVL.

The rearrangement uses TRBV7-8 and TRBJ2-7, with D possibly TRBD2 on 5 matching bases. V dropped 2 bases and J dropped 3 bases, with 17 bases sitting between them. CDR1 and CDR2 (germline): SGHVS, FQNEAQ. This CDR3 is built from 16 residues. CDR3 sequence (DNA): TGTGCCAGCAGCTTATCAACCCGGGAACTTAACTACGAGCAGTACTTC. It translates to CASSLSTRELNYEQYF.

The chain recombines TRBV6-5 with TRBJ2-5, with D unclear. This CDR3 contains 12 residues. Germline CDR1 and CDR2: MNHEY and SVGAGI. V lost 2 bases, J lost 3 bases, and 4 bases lay in between. DNA of the CDR3: TGTGCCAGCAGTTACCCCGAAGAGACCCAGTACTTC. The encoded protein is CASSYPEETQYF.

V gene TRBV7-9 combines with J gene TRBJ2-7, with 7 bases aligning to TRBD1. This CDR3 comprises 15 residues. V shed 8 bases and J 0 bases; nucleotides not matched to a gene: 10. From germline, CDR1 is SEHNR and CDR2 FQNEAQ (reference sequence). CDR3 DNA sequence: TGTGCCAGCGGAGCCGGGACAGTGAGCTCCTACGAGCAGTACTTC. It encodes CASGAGTVSSYEQYF. Full variable domain (missing parts from reference TRBV7-9 and TRBJ2-7): DTGVSQNPRHKITKRGQNVTFRCDPISEHNRLYWYRQTLGQGPEFLTYFQNEAQLEKSRLLSDRFSAERPKGSFSTLEIQRTEQGDSAMYLCASGAGTVSSYEQYFGPGTRLTVT.

V gene TRBV12-3 or TRBV12-4 combines with J gene TRBJ2-7; 7 nucleotides agree with TRBD2. J lost 7 bases, V lost 4 bases, and 7 bases had no gene match. The CDR3 is 13 residues long. The CDR3: CASSSDGGREQYF. The DNA for the CDR3 is TGTGCCAGCAGTTCTGACGGGGGGAGGGAGCAGTACTTC.

The chain carries TRBV4-1 and TRBJ1-2; the D gene is possibly TRBD1 (6 bases). Germline V gene lookup returns CDR1 MGHRA and CDR2 YSYEKL. The V end was cut by 2 bases, the J end by 4 bases, with 23 bases between. The CDR3 is 18 amino acids. The CDR3 is CASSQLIRSGGEGYGYTF. The CDR3 bases are TGCGCCAGCAGCCAACTTATACGGTCCGGGGGCGAAGGCTATGGCTACACCTTC.

This chain links TRBV5-1 with TRBJ1-1; no clear D. The V end lost 3 bases, the J end lost 4 bases, and 10 bases lay between the germline ends. This CDR3 region has 13 residues. Germline CDR1 SGHRS, CDR2 YFSETQ. The CDR3 DNA reads as TGCGCCAGCAGCTACGGGGAAAGCACTGAAGCTTTCTTT. Its translation: CASSYGESTEAFF.